This entry features one TCR beta chain sequence. The target antigen is unknown. The data derive from a study of T-cell memory formation after mild COVID-19. Turning to the study itself: TCR clusters largely stayed donor specific.

MiXCR was run by TCRdb on the 5' RACE reads, yielding one entry per CDR3 protein. Of 110,000 to 150,000 distinct CDR3 sequences detected, less than 25% appear once; the ten largest clones hold approximately 24%. Overall study results and limits: Pre-infection memory carried some responding clones, suggesting that cross-reactive memory joined.

Sequenced material: PBMCs or a T cell subset sorted from them (not recorded which). The clonotype was recovered from an adult woman who had mild COVID-19 (a few samples of this study predate the infection). Cell type and time point are not known.

CDR3 region: CASSFYYEQYF. In DNA, the CDR3 is TGTGCCAGCAGCTTCTACTACGAGCAGTACTTC. V and J are TRBV7-2 and TRBJ2-7; D is ambiguous. Germline V gene sequence: CDR1 SGHTA, CDR2 FQGNSA. V shed 3 bases and J shed 3 bases, with 3 bases lying between them. CDR3 length: 11 residues.